This T cell receptor (beta chain) was obtained from a study of blood T cell repertoires in COVID-19. In the study overall: Italy, Spain and the United States were the sources of the convalescent and acute COVID-19 samples.

J lost 2 bases, V lost 5 bases, and 2 bases had no gene match. Germline V gives CDR1 MNHEY, CDR2 SVGAGI. The CDR3 has 14 residues. The protocol was immunoSEQ multiplex PCR, while the TCRdb copy is restricted to in-frame clones and leaves out a portion. Of under 200,000 clones in the sample, about nine tenths were seen once. This receptor was obtained from a young woman who had recovered from COVID-19. The specimen was PBMCs or T cells enriched from blood (not recorded which). The chain has TRBV6-5 and TRBJ1-5, with TRBD1 identical over 8 bases. The CDR3 region is CASSQGAGNQPQHF. CDR3 sequence (DNA): TGTGCCAGCAGTCAGGGGGCTGGCAATCAGCCCCAGCATTTT.